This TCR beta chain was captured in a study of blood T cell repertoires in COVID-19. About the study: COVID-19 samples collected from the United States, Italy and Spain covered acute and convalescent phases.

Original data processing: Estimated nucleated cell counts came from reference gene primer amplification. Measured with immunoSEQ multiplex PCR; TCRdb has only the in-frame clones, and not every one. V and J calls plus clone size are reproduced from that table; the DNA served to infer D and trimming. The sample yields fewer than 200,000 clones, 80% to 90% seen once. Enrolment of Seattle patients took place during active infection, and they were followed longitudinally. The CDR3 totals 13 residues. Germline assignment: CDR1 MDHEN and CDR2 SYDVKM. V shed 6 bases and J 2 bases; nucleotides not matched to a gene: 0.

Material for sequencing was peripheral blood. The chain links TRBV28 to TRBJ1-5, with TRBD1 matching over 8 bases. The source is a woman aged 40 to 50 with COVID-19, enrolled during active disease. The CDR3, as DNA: TGTGCCAGCAGGGGACAGGGCAATCAGCCCCAGCATTTT. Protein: CASRGQGNQPQHF.